The 20 T cell receptor beta chains below all came from one sample that was sequenced in a study of blood T cell repertoires in COVID-19. Using immunoSEQ multiplex PCR, the repertoire was profiled, and TCRdb retains in-frame clones only, with some absent. The table records more than 95,000 clones, 81% of them present only once. The sample was peripheral blood. These TCRs come from a man aged 30 to 39 with COVID-19, enrolled during active disease.

In this sample, this clone turned up a few times. The V call is TRBV4-1, the J call TRBJ1-1, with D unclear. Germline V CDR1 and CDR2: MGHRA, YSYEKL. CDR3 length equals 15 residues. Between the trimmed V and J ends, which lost 1 base and 8 bases, there was a span of 17 bases. CDR3 DNA sequence: TGCGCCAGCAGCCAAGTTTTAAGCTCAGGTTTGGAAGCTTTCTTT. This encodes CASSQVLSSGLEAFF.

This clone was counted a few times. The rearrangement links TRBV5-8 to TRBJ2-3; TRBD2 agrees at 7 bases. The V and J ends lost 2 bases and 2 bases, in that order; junction bases with no gene match: 2. CDR1 is SGHTS, CDR2 YDEGEE, per germline. This CDR3 region has 14 residues. The DNA for the CDR3 is TGTGCCAGCAGCTTTCGGGGGGACACAGATACGCAGTATTTT. Its protein is CASSFRGDTDTQYF.

The chain links TRBV5-1 to TRBJ1-2; no clear D. The CDR3 is made up of 12 amino acids. Trimming shortened V by 2 bases and J by 2 bases, and 4 bases separated the two germline ends. The germline CDR1 and CDR2 sequences are SGHRS and YFSETQ. In nucleotides, the CDR3 is TGCGCCAGCAGCTTTACAAACTATGGCTACACCTTC. This encodes CASSFTNYGYTF.

This clone has a count of ten or more. The chain recombines TRBV4-2 with TRBJ1-3, with a possible D match to TRBD1 (6 bases). The CDR3 contains 19 residues. V was trimmed by 4 bases and J by 0 bases, leaving 22 bases between them. Germline loops: CDR1 LGHNA, CDR2 YNFKEQ. The CDR3 reads CASSPMTGHGWISGNTIYF. Here the CDR3 DNA reads TGTGCCAGCAGCCCCATGACAGGCCATGGGTGGATCTCTGGAAACACCATATATTTT.

The chain joins TRBV30 to TRBJ1-2; D may be TRBD1 (6 bases). V shed 4 bases and J shed 2 bases, with 14 bases lying between them. The CDR3 spans 14 residues. Germline CDR1 is GTSNPN and CDR2 is SVGIG (reference sequence). CDR3 nucleotides: TGTGCCTGGAAACTATTGACAGGCAACTATGGCTACACCTTC. Its protein is CAWKLLTGNYGYTF.

This clone was counted a single time. This sequence joins TRBV7-9 and TRBJ2-5, with a tentative D call TRBD1 (7 bases). The CDR3 has 16 residues. V was trimmed by 5 bases and J by 2 bases, leaving 18 bases between them. Germline V gene sequence: CDR1 SEHNR, CDR2 FQNEAQ (reference sequence). As DNA, the CDR3 is TGTGCCAGCAGCCCCAGACAGGGACTCTCTCAAGAGACCCAGTACTTC. This encodes CASSPRQGLSQETQYF.

This chain connects TRBV5-4 to TRBJ1-1; 7 bases are shared with TRBD1. After removal of 4 bases from V and 5 bases from J, the junction contained 8 bases not matched to a gene. The CDR3 has 14 residues. Germline CDR1 reads SGHNT; CDR2 reads YYREEE (reference sequence). The CDR3 region is CASSQGTVWTEAFF. CDR3 sequence (DNA): TGTGCCAGCAGCCAGGGGACAGTATGGACTGAAGCTTTCTTT.

This clone was seen many times. This rearrangement joins TRBV6-4 to TRBJ2-1; 8 nucleotides align to TRBD2. The junction had 3 bases not matched to a gene; V was cut back by 0 bases and J by 5 bases. This CDR3 spans 15 amino acids. From germline, CDR1 is MRHNA and CDR2 SNTAGT. CDR3 DNA sequence: TGTGCCAGCAGTGACTCGGCGGGGGGCAACAATGAGCAGTTCTTC. It yields the protein CASSDSAGGNNEQFF.

The chain carries TRBV7-8 and TRBJ2-1; 12 bases fit TRBD2. Trimming cost V 3 bases and J 3 bases; bases outside gene matches: 12. Germline V gene lookup returns CDR1 SGHVS and CDR2 FQNEAQ. This CDR3 has 19 residues. CDR3 DNA sequence: TGTGCCAGCAGCTTCCCTCGGGCTAGCGGGAGGGCGATCTACAATGAGCAGTTCTTC. This encodes CASSFPRASGRAIYNEQFF.

V and J are TRBV7-2 and TRBJ1-4, with a weak D call TRBD1 (6 bases). Trimming shortened V by 5 bases and J by 6 bases, and 16 bases separated the two germline ends. Germline V gene sequence: CDR1 SGHTA, CDR2 FQGNSA. The CDR3 totals 15 residues. The chain's CDR3 is CASSDPPRGYEKLFF. The CDR3 DNA reads TGTGCCAGCAGCGACCCGCCCAGGGGTTATGAAAAACTGTTTTTT.

The gene calls are TRBV11-3 and TRBJ2-7, with 8 bases matching TRBD2. Germline lookup yields CDR1 SGHNT and CDR2 YENEEA. V lost 5 bases and J lost 7; bases outside the gene matches: 10. The length of the CDR3 is 14 residues. CDR3 sequence reads: CASSEGEPGGEQYF. The CDR3 nucleotides are TGTGCCAGCAGCGAGGGTGAGCCGGGAGGGGAGCAGTACTTC.

This chain links TRBV19 with TRBJ2-7; 9 bases align to TRBD1. Germline lookup yields CDR1 LNHDA and CDR2 SQIVND (reference sequence). V trimming: 8 bases; J trimming: 7 bases; junction bases outside the gene matches: 15. This CDR3 has 15 residues. CDR3 DNA sequence: TGTGCCAGTTCCGACCCGGGACAGGGCGGGAGAGAGCAGTACTTC. Protein sequence: CASSDPGQGGREQYF.

The CDR3 here is CASSDSPRTSGDTGELFF. The CDR3 DNA is TGTGCCAGCAGTGACTCGCCCCGGACTAGCGGGGACACCGGGGAGCTGTTTTTT. The V call is TRBV6-4, the J call TRBJ2-2, with 12 bases fitting TRBD2. CDR1 and CDR2 from the germline V gene are MRHNA and SNTAGT. The J segment lost 3 bases and the V segment lost 0 bases, leaving 5 bases of the junction unmatched. The CDR3 has 18 residues.

V is TRBV19 and J is TRBJ1-6, with D tentatively TRBD1 (6 bases). Germline V lookup: CDR1 LNHDA, CDR2 SQIVND (reference sequence). The CDR3 has 15 residues. Deletions cut 5 bases from V and 8 bases from J, with 16 bases between. The DNA for the CDR3 is TGTGCCAGTAGTGCACGACAGGTAGGGGATTCACCCCTCCACTTT. It is translated as CASSARQVGDSPLHF.

The V call is TRBV19, the J call TRBJ2-3; 7 positions match TRBD2. Germline assignment: CDR1 LNHDA and CDR2 SQIVND (reference sequence). After removal of 5 bases from V and 9 bases from J, the junction contained 2 bases not matched to a gene. This CDR3 is 11 amino acids long. CDR3: CASSSGGTQYF. The CDR3 region has the DNA TGTGCCAGTAGTTCGGGAGGAACGCAGTATTTT.

The table lists this clone with a few counts. This chain joins TRBV6-2 or TRBV6-3 and TRBJ1-2; D ambiguous. Per germline, CDR1 MNHEY and CDR2 SVGEGT. The CDR3 covers 13 residues. Trimming stripped 2 bases from V and 6 bases from J, with 10 bases between. CDR3 amino acids: CASSYSGIDGYTF. The CDR3 DNA reads as TGTGCCAGCAGTTACAGCGGAATCGATGGCTACACCTTC.

The rearrangement joins TRBV18 to TRBJ2-1; the match to TRBD2 covers 10 bases. Germline loops: CDR1 KGHSH, CDR2 LQKENI. The CDR3 consists of 17 residues. Trimming took 1 base from V and 6 from J; bases not matched to a gene: 9. The CDR3 sequence: CASSPQIPSGGPNEQFF. The CDR3 DNA follows: TGTGCCAGCTCACCACAAATACCTAGCGGGGGACCCAATGAGCAGTTCTTC.

The chain is built from TRBV6-2 or TRBV6-3 and TRBJ2-5; 8 bases fit TRBD1. The J segment lost 4 bases and the V segment lost 5 bases, leaving 0 bases of the junction unmatched. The CDR3 length is 12 residues. In germline, CDR1 is MNHEY, CDR2 SVGEGT. CDR3 nucleotide sequence: TGTGCCAGCAGTGACAGGGGAGAGACCCAGTACTTC. It translates to CASSDRGETQYF.

CDR3 coding DNA: TGTGCCAGCAGCTTGGAAGTGGGGGCTGACTCGAATGAGCAGTTCTTC. Its protein product is CASSLEVGADSNEQFF. The V gene is TRBV5-8, the J gene TRBJ2-1, with TRBD1 as a possible D gene (6 bases). V lost 0 bases and J lost 7, with 17 bases in between. This CDR3 comprises 16 residues. CDR1 and CDR2 from the germline V gene are SGHTS and YDEGEE.

This chain connects TRBV29-1 to TRBJ1-4; 7 positions match TRBD1. This CDR3 contains 12 residues. Germline V lookup: CDR1 SQVTM, CDR2 ANQGSEA. V gave up 2 bases and J gave up 9 bases; unmatched junction bases: 3. The CDR3 DNA sequence: TGCAGCGTTGAAAGACAGGGCAAAAAACTGTTTTTT. Translation gives CSVERQGKKLFF.